This T cell receptor (beta chain) derives from a study of tumor-infiltrating lymphocytes in oesophageal squamous cell carcinoma. MiXCR was run by TCRdb on the PCR reads, yielding one entry per CDR3 protein. The sample holds 12,000 or so distinct CDR3 sequences, 50% to 60% seen once. The CDR3 is 16 residues long. Germline V gene lookup returns CDR1 MNHGY and CDR2 SVAAGI. The chain combines TRBV6-9 with TRBJ2-7; the D gene is possibly TRBD2 (5 bases). Judging by the DNA end, TRBJ2-5 fits better; the J call may be wrong. Sequencing was performed on esophageal tumor tissue. This receptor was taken from a female donor with esophageal squamous cell carcinoma. As DNA, the CDR3 is TGTGCCAGCAGGCCCTCATATTACGGGAATCTAGAGACCCAGTACTTC. Encoded protein: CASRPSYYGNLETQYF.